These 20 T cell receptor beta chains were sequenced from one sample in a study of T cells in narcolepsy. Repertoires were generated with immunoSEQ multiplex PCR, while TCRdb's copy carries only in-frame clones and drops some. The data contain some 17,000 clones, more than 75% of them seen just once; the ten biggest clones take up roughly 0.68%. The sample taken for sequencing was memory (CD45RA-) CD4+ T cells from blood. The receptors originated from a human donor in good health.

This clone has only one observation. The rearrangement joins TRBV5-8 to TRBJ2-5, with D possibly being TRBD2 (6 bases). V was pared by 7 bases and J by 5 bases, with 21 bases between. Germline values: CDR1 SGHTS, CDR2 YDEGEE. The CDR3 spans 15 residues. CDR3 sequence reads: CASLLSGTPEETQYF. The CDR3 DNA is TGTGCCAGCTTACTGTCCGGGACTCCCGAGGAGACCCAGTACTTC.

The chain employs TRBV6-5 and TRBJ2-7, with D possibly called TRBD1 or TRBD2 (5 bases each). The CDR3 has 15 residues. Germline loops: CDR1 MNHEY, CDR2 SVGAGI. V lost 2 bases and J 4 bases, leaving 15 bases between the germline ends. For the CDR3, the DNA is TGTGCCAGCAGTTACGGGATTGGTGGGACGTACGAGCAGTACTTC. It yields the protein CASSYGIGGTYEQYF.

The chain couples TRBV7-2 to TRBJ2-3, with D perhaps TRBD1 or TRBD2 (5 bases each). V shed 2 bases and J shed 4 bases, with 10 bases lying between them. The CDR3 is made up of 14 amino acids. Per germline, CDR1 SGHTA and CDR2 FQGNSA. The CDR3 DNA reads as TGTGCCAGCAGCTTAATCGGGGCGGCAGATACGCAGTATTTT. It yields the protein CASSLIGAADTQYF.

V usage is TRBV14 and J usage is TRBJ2-2; no definite D call. Trimming shortened V by 1 base and J by 6 bases, and 9 bases separated the two germline ends. The V gene's germline CDR1 is SGHDN and CDR2 FVKESK. This CDR3 is 14 amino acids long. CDR3 coding DNA: TGTGCCAGCAGCCAAGTATCAGCTGCCGGGGAGCTGTTTTTT. Its translation: CASSQVSAAGELFF.

This clone was counted once. CDR3 in amino acids: CASSAGARNTEAFF. CDR3 DNA sequence: TGTGCCAGCAGTGCGGGGGCCCGGAACACTGAAGCTTTCTTT. This chain joins TRBV25-1 and TRBJ1-1; D perhaps matches TRBD1 (6 bases). This CDR3 is built from 14 residues. CDR1 is MGHDK and CDR2 is SYGVNS in the germline V gene. Trimming pared 4 bases from V and 1 base from J, leaving 10 bases between.

The rearrangement uses TRBV5-6 and TRBJ1-2; D call uncertain. Trimming took off 0 bases at V and 8 bases at J, with 17 bases between the two ends. The CDR3 extends over 15 amino acids. Per germline, CDR1 SGHDT and CDR2 YYEEEE. The CDR3 loop is CASSLAGRTLDGYTF. CDR3 in DNA: TGTGCCAGCAGCTTGGCCGGAAGGACCCTAGACGGCTACACCTTC.

V gene TRBV5-1 combines with J gene TRBJ1-3, with TRBD1 as a possible D gene (5 bases). CDR1 is SGHRS, CDR2 YFSETQ, per germline. This CDR3 contains 16 residues. Trimming removed 2 bases at V and 3 bases at J, with 15 bases between. The CDR3 spells CASSFGSGGDGNTIYF. CDR3 nucleotides: TGCGCCAGCAGCTTCGGGTCGGGGGGAGATGGAAACACCATATATTTT.

The chain employs TRBV5-4 and TRBJ2-1; TRBD2 agrees at 11 bases. Trimming cost V 1 base and J 6 bases; bases outside gene matches: 3. CDR1 and CDR2 from the germline V gene are SGHNT and YYREEE (reference sequence). This CDR3 has 15 amino acids. CDR3 sequence (DNA): TGTGCCAGCAGCTTGCGACTAGCGGGACGCAATGAGCAGTTCTTC. Its translation: CASSLRLAGRNEQFF. The whole variable domain, remainder taken from reference TRBV5-4 and TRBJ2-1, is ETGVTQSPTHLIKTRGQQVTLRCSSQSGHNTVSWYQQALGQGPQFIFQYYREEENGRGNFPPRFSGLQFPNYSSELNVNALELDDSALYLCASSLRLAGRNEQFFGPGTRLTVL.

The chain links TRBV5-1 to TRBJ2-7; 11 bases align to TRBD2. Trimming took 1 base from V and 6 from J; bases not matched to a gene: 9. From germline, CDR1 is SGHRS and CDR2 YFSETQ. This CDR3 contains 16 residues. The CDR3 is CASSLNSGGVPGEQYF. In nucleotides, the CDR3 is TGCGCCAGCAGCTTGAATAGCGGGGGGGTTCCTGGCGAGCAGTACTTC.

The gene calls are TRBV7-2 and TRBJ2-5; D assignment may be TRBD1 or TRBD2 (6 bases each). The germline gives CDR1 SGHTA, CDR2 FQGNSA. V was trimmed by 1 base and J by 4 bases, leaving 19 bases between them. This CDR3 is 17 amino acids long. CDR3 region: CASSLVIGGSGAETQYF. The CDR3 DNA reads TGTGCCAGCAGCTTAGTTATCGGGGGCTCGGGGGCAGAGACCCAGTACTTC.

The chain joins TRBV14 to TRBJ1-6; no definite D call. V was cut by 1 base and J by 8 bases, with 15 bases left in between. Germline CDR1 reads SGHDN; CDR2 reads FVKESK. This CDR3 region has 16 residues. The CDR3 region is CASSQALAARDSPLHF. The CDR3 nucleotides read TGTGCCAGCAGCCAAGCGCTGGCAGCAAGGGATTCACCCCTCCACTTT.

This clone appeared a few times. Within the sample, other DNA sequences also encode this same CDR3. The CDR3 region has the DNA TGTGCCAGCAGGGACGTGAACACTGAAGCTTTCTTT. Protein product: CASRDVNTEAFF. The chain links TRBV6-5 to TRBJ1-1; D call uncertain. Germline V gives CDR1 MNHEY, CDR2 SVGAGI. The CDR3 loop spans 12 amino acids. Trimming stripped 6 bases from V and 0 bases from J, with 5 bases between.

The J gene is TRBJ2-1, the V gene TRBV11-3; 15 bases agree with TRBD2. Germline V gene lookup returns CDR1 SGHNT and CDR2 YENEEA. The CDR3 totals 13 residues. J was trimmed by 10 bases and V by 5 bases; bases with no gene match: 0. This chain's CDR3 is CASSGLAGGEQFF. In nucleotides, the CDR3 is TGTGCCAGCAGCGGACTAGCGGGGGGGGAGCAGTTCTTC.

This clone was recorded once. The DNA for the CDR3 is TGTGCCACCGTCGAGGGACCCACTCTCTCTGGGGCCAACGTCCTGACTTTC. Its translation: CATVEGPTLSGANVLTF. The V gene is TRBV19, the J gene TRBJ2-6, with D perhaps given as TRBD1 or TRBD2 (5 bases each). Germline V lookup: CDR1 LNHDA, CDR2 SQIVND (reference sequence). V was trimmed by 10 bases and J by 0 bases, leaving 19 bases between them. This CDR3 region has 17 residues. The full variable domain, completed using reference TRBV19 and TRBJ2-6, is DGGITQSPKYLFRKEGQNVTLSCEQNLNHDAMYWYRQDPGQGLRLIYYSQIVNDFQKGDIAEGYSVSREKKESFPLTVTSAQKNPTAFYLCATVEGPTLSGANVLTFGAGSRLTVL.

The chain has TRBV7-2 and TRBJ2-1, with TRBD2 matching over 8 bases. V was clipped by 1 base and J by 8 bases; unmatched bases: 10. The CDR3 totals 16 residues. Germline values: CDR1 SGHTA, CDR2 FQGNSA. The CDR3 region is CASSLDRGGPSDEQFF. The DNA for the CDR3 is TGTGCCAGCAGCTTAGATCGGGGGGGGCCAAGCGATGAGCAGTTCTTC.

The chain recombines TRBV15 with TRBJ2-1, with 7 bases lining up with TRBD2. Germline values: CDR1 LNHNV, CDR2 YYDKDF (reference sequence). There are 15 residues in the CDR3. The ends lost 4 bases at V and 5 bases at J; junction bases unmatched: 8. The DNA for the CDR3 is TGTGCCACCAGCACCGGGGGGTCCCCCCACAATGAGCAGTTCTTC. The encoded protein is CATSTGGSPHNEQFF.

The rearrangement uses TRBV2 and TRBJ2-6; maybe TRBD1 (6 bases). Germline loops: CDR1 SNHLY, CDR2 FYNNEI. V lost 7 bases and J 2 bases, leaving 9 bases between the germline ends. The CDR3 sequence is 14 residues long. This chain's CDR3 is CASMPGAGANVLTF. The DNA of the CDR3 is TGTGCCAGCATGCCAGGGGCTGGGGCCAACGTCCTGACTTTC. Full variable domain (outside the CDR3, taken from reference TRBV2 and TRBJ2-6): EPEVTQTPSHQVTQMGQEVILRCVPISNHLYFYWYRQILGQKVEFLVSFYNNEISEKSEIFDDQFSVERPDGSNFTLKIRSTKLEDSAMYFCASMPGAGANVLTFGAGSRLTVL.

V gene TRBV2 combines with J gene TRBJ1-1; D uncertain. The V end lost 4 bases, the J end lost 5 bases, and 5 bases lay between the germline ends. The CDR3 has 11 residues. CDR1 and CDR2 from the germline V gene are SNHLY and FYNNEI. The CDR3 sequence is CASSAETEAFF. Written as DNA, the CDR3 is TGTGCCAGCAGTGCAGAAACTGAAGCTTTCTTT.

This clone appeared a single time. The gene calls are TRBV19 and TRBJ1-5; D gene ambiguous. This CDR3 has 15 residues. Germline CDR1 LNHDA, CDR2 SQIVND (reference sequence). The V end was cut by 7 bases, the J end by 2 bases, with 15 bases between. CDR3 loop: CASISVGRGNQPQHF. CDR3 coding DNA: TGTGCCAGTATCTCCGTTGGGCGAGGCAATCAGCCCCAGCATTTT.

The chain carries TRBV16 and TRBJ2-7; perhaps TRBD2 as D (5 bases). With 1 base removed from V and 0 bases from J, the gap between germline ends came to 16 bases. This CDR3 has 17 amino acids. Looked up from germline, CDR1 is KGHSY and CDR2 is FQNENV. The CDR3 nucleotides are TGTGCCAGCAGCCAATACGGACTGAAAACAAGCTCCTACGAGCAGTACTTC. Its protein is CASSQYGLKTSSYEQYF.